The rows below give T cell receptor beta chains drawn from one sample of a study of immune evolution from preneoplasia to lung adenocarcinoma. The data were produced by immunoSEQ multiplex PCR, yet TCRdb's version contains in-frame clones alone and is incomplete. The sample includes approximately 12,000 clones, about nine tenths of them seen just once. The source material was FFPE invasive lung adenocarcinoma tissue. The receptors were sampled from a person in their 70s with invasive lung adenocarcinoma. CDR3s include the opening cysteine and the closing phenylalanine or tryptophan. Fields, in order: V gene, clone size, CDR3 protein. Size tells how often a clone was seen (once, few, many) or the class of an expanded clone, and some rows leave it out.

v_gene: TRBV6-4; abundance: NA; CDR3aa: CASSDRDSRGGTNEKLFF
v_gene: TRBV6-5; abundance: NA; CDR3aa: CASRVWQQNTGELFF
v_gene: TRBV25-1; abundance: NA; CDR3aa: CASSANSGTGRITQYF
v_gene: TRBV10-3; abundance: NA; CDR3aa: CATAPGTTTYGYTF
v_gene: TRBV18; abundance: NA; CDR3aa: CASSPLQGGTEAFF
v_gene: TRBV6-1; abundance: once; CDR3aa: CASAWEKLFF
v_gene: TRBV30; abundance: NA; CDR3aa: CAWSPGTGVTDTQYF
v_gene: TRBV15; abundance: NA; CDR3aa: CATSRGSGNTIYF
v_gene: TRBV19; abundance: NA; CDR3aa: CASSGQGEADTQYF
v_gene: TRBV11-2; abundance: NA; CDR3aa: CASSLGTYTEAFF
v_gene: TRBV10-3; abundance: NA; CDR3aa: CAISESGIRTEAFF
v_gene: TRBV20-1; abundance: NA; CDR3aa: CSANRDTEAFF
v_gene: TRBV5-1; abundance: NA; CDR3aa: CASSLDSNEKLFF
v_gene: TRBV30; abundance: NA; CDR3aa: CAWSLTGSIGYTF
v_gene: TRBV6-1; abundance: NA; CDR3aa: CASSSLAGTDTQYF
v_gene: TRBV19; abundance: NA; CDR3aa: CASSMWDNYGYTF
v_gene: TRBV5-1; abundance: NA; CDR3aa: CASSPSSPGTGAKETQYF
v_gene: TRBV5-4; abundance: NA; CDR3aa: CASSRLGSGEQYF
v_gene: TRBV5-5; abundance: once; CDR3aa: CASRGRDDTEAFF
v_gene: TRBV28; abundance: NA; CDR3aa: CASSSGTGITGANVLTF
v_gene: TRBV2; abundance: NA; CDR3aa: CASSGPRDTKDYEQYF
v_gene: TRBV18; abundance: NA; CDR3aa: CASSGTQGLDEQFF
v_gene: TRBV28; abundance: once; CDR3aa: CASRGPGHTEAFF
v_gene: TRBV5-1; abundance: NA; CDR3aa: CASSLDGQGARETQYF